Below are 6 T cell receptor beta chains sequenced from a single sample in a study of shared clonotypes between healthy human individuals. Sequencing was performed with immunoSEQ multiplex PCR; in TCRdb, only in-frame clones are kept and a portion is missing. The sample yields a few hundred thousand clones, roughly 79% seen once. The sample consisted of PBMCs. The receptors originated from a woman in her thirties or forties in good health. Some clones in this sample may be carry-over from other donors' samples.

The chain joins TRBV28 to TRBJ1-1; TRBD1 agrees at 9 bases. The V gene end was trimmed by 8 bases and the J gene end by 1 base; junction bases not matched to a gene: 8. CDR1 MDHEN and CDR2 SYDVKM come from the germline V gene. The CDR3 runs 15 residues. The CDR3 reads CASVGTGRRNTEAFF. Written as DNA, the CDR3 is TGTGCCAGCGTCGGGACAGGGAGGCGGAACACTGAAGCTTTCTTT.

The chain has TRBV7-2 and TRBJ1-5; 9 nucleotides agree with TRBD1. V dropped 5 bases and J dropped 4; count of bases not matched to a gene: 6. This CDR3 comprises 15 residues. Germline values: CDR1 SGHTA, CDR2 FQGNSA. The CDR3 here is CASSTGQGKNQPQHF. For the CDR3, the DNA is TGTGCCAGCAGCACAGGACAGGGGAAGAATCAGCCCCAGCATTTT.

The chain recombines TRBV25-1 with TRBJ1-4; a weak D match, TRBD1 (6 bases). This CDR3 is built from 15 residues. Germline V lookup: CDR1 MGHDK, CDR2 SYGVNS. Trimming stripped 4 bases from V and 7 bases from J, with 16 bases between. CDR3 sequence reads: CASSANRVGVEKLFF. The CDR3 bases are TGTGCCAGCAGTGCAAACAGGGTCGGTGTTGAAAAACTGTTTTTT.

In its sample, this clone was seen many times. The chain uses TRBV6-4 and TRBJ2-2; D gene uncertain. This CDR3 has 14 amino acids. Germline lookup yields CDR1 MRHNA and CDR2 SNTAGT. Between the trimmed V and J ends, which lost 0 bases and 3 bases, there was a span of 5 bases. The CDR3 reads CASSDSRDTGELFF. Here the CDR3 DNA reads TGTGCCAGCAGTGACTCGAGAGACACCGGGGAGCTGTTTTTT.

The V and J genes are TRBV10-3 and TRBJ1-3; unclear D gene. V lost 4 bases and J lost 0, with 4 bases in between. From germline, CDR1 is ENHRY and CDR2 SYGVKD. The CDR3 runs 13 residues. CDR3 sequence (DNA): TGTGCCATCAGTGGAAACTCTGGAAACACCATATATTTT. It specifies CAISGNSGNTIYF.

CDR3 DNA: TGTGCCAGCAGCTTAGGCAGGAGCCTCCACAATGAGCAGTTCTTC. Amino acid sequence: CASSLGRSLHNEQFF. J is TRBJ2-1 and V is TRBV7-2, with D uncertain. Trimming left V 1 base short and J 5 bases short, with 12 bases between. The CDR3 consists of 15 residues. Per the germline V gene, CDR1 is SGHTA and CDR2 is FQGNSA.